This is a list of T cell receptor beta chains from one sample in a study of T cell repertoires in ileal Crohn's disease. Using immunoSEQ multiplex PCR, the repertoire was profiled, and TCRdb retains in-frame clones only, with some absent. The sample lists around 15,000 clones; approximately 92% were seen once. The sequencing sample was made of ileal tissue. These receptors were obtained from an adult with Crohn's disease. CDR3s leave out the opening cysteine and the closing phenylalanine or tryptophan.

cdr3_length v_call cdr3_aa
12 TRBV6-6 ASSYSSSGQPQH
12 TRBV27 ASSLNWGTDTQY
14 TRBV7-2 ASSLFKTGGDEKLF
13 TRBV6-5 ASSISGGVNNEQF
15 TRBV4-1 ASSQASVGDGTYEQY
12 TRBV6-5 ASSKWDSNTEAF
9 TRBV29-1 SGGGRNTIY
11 TRBV11-1 ASSGGFTDTQY
13 TRBV6-1 ASSLGSGPNTEAF
15 TRBV11-1 ASSLGRGTASNYGYT